This T cell receptor beta chain was profiled in a study of post-analysis software for immune sequencing data. Study overall: Relapsing-remitting, secondary progressive and progressive-relapsing forms of multiple sclerosis all featured among disease courses.

Whole-study findings and limits: Elevated frequency relative to controls characterized four to six TRBV segments in patients, TRBV5-6, TRBV5-1 and TRBV20-1 among them. Diversity measured as normalized Chao1 was significantly lower in multiple sclerosis patients than in controls. Analysis by F measure revealed that same-batch samples clustered strongly together.

Concerning this clonotype itself: Its antigen is not identified.

Prepared libraries of TCR beta cDNA carried unique molecular identifiers. T cells numbering roughly 0.9 to 10 million yielded cDNA molecules that totaled about 500,000. One entry per CDR3 protein results from TCRdb running MiXCR on the PCR reads. The data hold 500,000 to 600,000 distinct CDR3 sequences, with around 40% observed a single time. This CDR3 has 14 residues. V lost 5 bases and J 3 bases, leaving 13 bases between the germline ends. Sequencing used blood. The chain employs TRBV12-3 or TRBV12-4 and TRBJ1-1; tentative D call: TRBD1 (6 bases). This receptor was taken from a girl between 5 and 17 years old with multiple sclerosis. Here the CDR3 reads CASSRGGEDTEAFF. For the CDR3, the DNA is TGTGCCAGCAGTAGAGGGGGGGAGGACACTGAAGCTTTCTTT.